Listed below are T cell receptor beta chains from one sample, sequenced in a study of T cell responses to AZD1222 COVID-19 vaccine. TCRdb's table, derived via immunoSEQ multiplex PCR, lists solely in-frame clones and lacks some. The sample includes 83,000 or so clones, approximately 90% of them seen just once. The material was peripheral blood, obtained 28 days after the second AZD1222 dose. The receptors were sampled from an adult who received the AZD1222 COVID-19 vaccine. Each CDR3 is given with its conserved first and last residue. A D gene is named only where the DNA matches it firmly. Only some rows state a clone size, as once, few, many or a class for expanded clones.

D: .; size: .; J: TRBJ2-2; V: TRBV7-2; DNA: TGTGCCAGCAGCCCGCCAGGGGGGCGCAACACCGGGGAGCTGTTTTTT; CDR3: CASSPPGGRNTGELFF
D: TRBD2; size: once; J: TRBJ2-2; V: TRBV28; DNA: TGTGCCAGCAGGCAAGCGGGACTAGCGGGATCGGGTGTCGGGGAGCTGTTTTTT; CDR3: CASRQAGLAGSGVGELFF
D: .; size: .; J: TRBJ1-1; V: TRBV29-1; DNA: TGCAGCGTTGAGCTGGCTTCCTCTGAAGCTTTCTTT; CDR3: CSVELASSEAFF
D: .; size: .; J: TRBJ2-1; V: TRBV4-1; DNA: TGCGCCAGCAGCCCCCGGGACACCTTCTCCTACAATGAGCAGTTCTTC; CDR3: CASSPRDTFSYNEQFF
D: .; size: .; J: TRBJ2-6; V: TRBV11-1; DNA: TGTGCCAGCAGCTTAGGTGGGGGACAGGCCAACGTCCTGACTTTC; CDR3: CASSLGGGQANVLTF
D: .; size: .; J: TRBJ2-5; V: TRBV23-1; DNA: TGCGCCAGCATCCCCGGGGAGGAGACCCAGTACTTC; CDR3: CASIPGEETQYF
D: .; size: .; J: TRBJ1-2; V: TRBV10-3; DNA: TGTGCCATCCCCGCGATTTCTAACTATGGCTACACCTTC; CDR3: CAIPAISNYGYTF
D: .; size: .; J: TRBJ1-2; V: TRBV25-1; DNA: TGTGCCAGCAGTGAACAGATTGGGACGGATGGCTACACCTTC; CDR3: CASSEQIGTDGYTF
D: .; size: .; J: TRBJ1-2; V: TRBV3-1/TRBV3-2; DNA: TGTGCCAGCAGCCATTCCCGCACGCCCTATGGCTACACCTTC; CDR3: CASSHSRTPYGYTF
D: TRBD1; size: .; J: TRBJ2-5; V: TRBV28; DNA: TGTGCCACCACCACCCCACAGGGGGCCGTAGTACTGCAAGAGACCCAGTACTTC; CDR3: CATTTPQGAVVLQETQYF
D: .; size: .; J: TRBJ2-5; V: TRBV4-1; DNA: TGCGCCAGCAGCTCCAGGGAAGGAGAGACCCAGTACTTC; CDR3: CASSSREGETQYF
D: .; size: .; J: TRBJ1-5; V: TRBV6-2/TRBV6-3; DNA: TGTGCCAGCAGTTACTCGGTATTTGTGTTTAGCAATCAGCCCCAGCATTTT; CDR3: CASSYSVFVFSNQPQHF
D: TRBD1; size: .; J: TRBJ1-2; V: TRBV24-1; DNA: TGTGCCACCAGTGATGGGGGACAGGGGAATGGCTACACCTTC; CDR3: CATSDGGQGNGYTF
D: .; size: few; J: TRBJ1-5; V: TRBV6-6; DNA: TGTGCCAGCAGGCCAGGCCAAACAAATCAGCCCCAGCATTTT; CDR3: CASRPGQTNQPQHF
D: .; size: once; J: TRBJ1-1; V: TRBV25-1; DNA: TGTGCCAGCAGTGACAGGGGAAGTGAAGCTTTCTTT; CDR3: CASSDRGSEAFF
D: .; size: few; J: TRBJ1-1; V: TRBV9; DNA: TGTGCCAGCAGCCTCGGGACGGAGGAAGTAGCTTTCTTT; CDR3: CASSLGTEEVAFF
D: .; size: .; J: TRBJ1-1; V: TRBV28; DNA: TGTGCCAGCAGTCCTCCCCGGCACACTGAAGCTTTCTTT; CDR3: CASSPPRHTEAFF
D: TRBD1; size: .; J: TRBJ2-7; V: TRBV9; DNA: TGTGCCAGCAGCACAGGGGCAGGTCCGGGCGAGCAGTACTTC; CDR3: CASSTGAGPGEQYF
D: TRBD2; size: .; J: TRBJ2-1; V: TRBV28; DNA: TGTGCCAGCAGTTCTGTAGCGGGAGGGAGTAAAAATGAGCAGTTCTTC; CDR3: CASSSVAGGSKNEQFF
D: TRBD2; size: .; J: TRBJ2-3; V: TRBV5-1; DNA: TGCGCCAGCAGCTTTCTAGCGGGCTTCACAGATACGCAGTATTTT; CDR3: CASSFLAGFTDTQYF
D: .; size: once; J: TRBJ1-5; V: TRBV9; DNA: TGTGCCAGCAGCAGATACGGGGGGAAACAGCCCCAGCATTTT; CDR3: CASSRYGGKQPQHF
D: .; size: .; J: TRBJ1-4; V: TRBV19; DNA: TGTGCCAGTAGTATCTTAGGGGTTGTGAGGACAGCAACTAATGAAAAACTGTTTTTT; CDR3: CASSILGVVRTATNEKLFF
D: .; size: .; J: TRBJ1-1; V: TRBV5-1; DNA: TGCGCCAGCAGCTTTTCTGGGTTCACTGAAGCTTTCTTT; CDR3: CASSFSGFTEAFF
D: TRBD1; size: .; J: TRBJ1-3; V: TRBV4-2; DNA: TGTGCCAGCAGCCAACACTCACAGGGGGGGTCTGGAAACACCATATATTTT; CDR3: CASSQHSQGGSGNTIYF
D: TRBD2; size: .; J: TRBJ2-5; V: TRBV3-1/TRBV3-2; DNA: TGTGCCAGCAGCCAAGAAGCGGGAGCCGGAGAGACCCAGTACTTC; CDR3: CASSQEAGAGETQYF
D: .; size: .; J: TRBJ2-7; V: TRBV1; DNA: TGCACCAGCACCGGATTGGGACTAGCGGGAGGGCGTCCTATCTACGAGCAGTACTTC; CDR3: CTSTGLGLAGGRPIYEQYF
D: .; size: .; J: TRBJ1-2; V: TRBV6-2/TRBV6-3; DNA: TGTGCCAGCAGTTACCTACCAGGGAGTGGCTACACCTTC; CDR3: CASSYLPGSGYTF
D: .; size: once; J: TRBJ2-7; V: TRBV12-5; DNA: TGTGCTAGTGGTTTGGGATACGAGCAGTACTTC; CDR3: CASGLGYEQYF
D: .; size: .; J: TRBJ2-7; V: TRBV28; DNA: TGTGCCAGCAGCATCATGACTCCTTACGAGCAGTACTTC; CDR3: CASSIMTPYEQYF
D: TRBD1; size: .; J: TRBJ2-5; V: TRBV6-5; DNA: TGTGCCAGCAGTTACTCGATAGGGACAGGACAAGAGACCCAGTACTTC; CDR3: CASSYSIGTGQETQYF
D: .; size: .; J: TRBJ2-7; V: TRBV6-1; DNA: TGTGCCAGCAGTGAATTGGTGGGAGTAGGCGAGCAGTACTTC; CDR3: CASSELVGVGEQYF
D: .; size: .; J: TRBJ1-2; V: TRBV29-1; DNA: TGCAGCGTTGAAGATGGGACATCTACTGTTGGCTACACCTTC; CDR3: CSVEDGTSTVGYTF
D: .; size: .; J: TRBJ1-4; V: TRBV28; DNA: TGTGCCAGCAGTTCTCAAGACACAACTAATGAAAAACTGTTTTTT; CDR3: CASSSQDTTNEKLFF
D: .; size: .; J: TRBJ2-1; V: TRBV6-5; DNA: TGTGCCAGCAGTTCAGGCCTAGACGGGACCTACAATGAGCAGTTCTTC; CDR3: CASSSGLDGTYNEQFF
D: TRBD2; size: once; J: TRBJ2-7; V: TRBV19; DNA: TGTGCCGGGTGGACTAGCGGGGGGCTGGGGAGCGAGCAGTACTTC; CDR3: CAGWTSGGLGSEQYF
D: .; size: .; J: TRBJ1-2; V: TRBV19; DNA: TGTGCCAGTAGTACCCCGGGCGGGTTCTATGGCTACACCTTC; CDR3: CASSTPGGFYGYTF
D: .; size: .; J: TRBJ2-7; V: TRBV6-1; DNA: TGTGCCAGCAGTGAATGGGCAGACTACGAGCAGTACTTC; CDR3: CASSEWADYEQYF
D: .; size: .; J: TRBJ1-1; V: TRBV28; DNA: TGTGCCAGCAGTTTTCCTCTCTCTGAAGCTTTCTTT; CDR3: CASSFPLSEAFF
D: .; size: .; J: TRBJ2-5; V: TRBV24-1; DNA: TGTGCCACCAGTGATCTCGACAGGGAGGCAGAGACCCAGTACTTC; CDR3: CATSDLDREAETQYF
D: .; size: .; J: TRBJ1-4; V: TRBV2; DNA: TGTGCCAGCAGTGAAGGGGAGCCAGCAACTAATGAAAAACTGTTTTTT; CDR3: CASSEGEPATNEKLFF
D: TRBD1; size: .; J: TRBJ2-1; V: TRBV25-1; DNA: TGTGCCAGCAGTCAATTGCGAGGGCAGGGGGCGAATGAGCAGTTCTTC; CDR3: CASSQLRGQGANEQFF
D: .; size: .; J: TRBJ2-1; V: TRBV7-9; DNA: TGTGCCAGCAGCCTATATACTAGTAAGACCTACAATGAGCAGTTCTTC; CDR3: CASSLYTSKTYNEQFF
D: TRBD1; size: .; J: TRBJ1-1; V: TRBV24-1; DNA: TGTGCCACCAGTGATTCGCACAGGGGGGACACTGAAGCTTTCTTT; CDR3: CATSDSHRGDTEAFF
D: .; size: .; J: TRBJ2-1; V: TRBV29-1; DNA: TGCAGCGTCTTAGCCTATGAGCAGTTCTTC; CDR3: CSVLAYEQFF
D: TRBD2; size: .; J: TRBJ2-2; V: TRBV7-9; DNA: TGTGCCAGCAGCTCAGCGCCCGGGGTAGCGGGAGATAGCACCGGGGAGCTGTTTTTT; CDR3: CASSSAPGVAGDSTGELFF
D: .; size: .; J: TRBJ2-1; V: TRBV2; DNA: TGTGCCAGCAGCAACGGTGGAGGGCATGAGCAGTTCTTC; CDR3: CASSNGGGHEQFF
D: .; size: .; J: TRBJ2-6; V: TRBV4-2; DNA: TGTGCCAGCAGCCATCTCCTCTCTGGGGCCAACGTCCTGACTTTC; CDR3: CASSHLLSGANVLTF
D: TRBD1; size: .; J: TRBJ1-1; V: TRBV2; DNA: TGTGCCAGCAGTGCAGACAGGGGGCTAGTGAACACTGAAGCTTTCTTT; CDR3: CASSADRGLVNTEAFF